These 3 T cell receptor beta chains share one sample of origin, sequenced in a study of OX40 agonist ivuxolimab in advanced cancers. TCRdb's copy holds only in-frame clones and misses some; the assay was immunoSEQ multiplex PCR. The sample holds 50,000 to 70,000 clones, around 84% seen once. The material sequenced was CD4+ or CD8+ T cells sorted from blood, taken in a trial of the OX40 agonist ivuxolimab. The receptors here all came from an adult with an advanced solid tumor such as melanoma, head and neck, liver or kidney cancer.

This clone was picked up a small number of times. The chain combines TRBV7-2 with TRBJ1-6; 8 bases align to TRBD1. V shed 5 bases, J shed 7 bases, and the junction held 7 bases outside the gene matches. The CDR3 covers 15 residues. CDR1 SGHTA and CDR2 FQGNSA come from the germline V gene. For the CDR3, the DNA is TGTGCCAGCAGCCTATCCGGACAGGGCAATTCACCCCTCCACTTT. As protein: CASSLSGQGNSPLHF.

This sequence joins TRBV19 and TRBJ2-5, with 9 bases identical to TRBD2. With 4 bases clipped from V and 4 bases from J, the junction kept 4 bases outside the gene matches. CDR1 and CDR2 from the germline V gene are LNHDA and SQIVND (reference sequence). The CDR3 loop spans 14 amino acids. CDR3 sequence reads: CASSTSSGRETQYF. CDR3 DNA sequence: TGTGCCAGTAGTACAAGTAGCGGGAGAGAGACCCAGTACTTC.

The V and J genes are TRBV7-8 and TRBJ2-3; weak D call: TRBD2 (6 bases). From germline, CDR1 is SGHVS and CDR2 FQNEAQ. The CDR3 extends over 16 amino acids. Trimming stripped 5 bases from V and 0 bases from J, with 15 bases between. CDR3 nucleotides: TGTGCCAGCAGCCCCAGCTTAGCGGAAAGCACAGATACGCAGTATTTT. Protein sequence: CASSPSLAESTDTQYF. The entire variable domain, with the rest obtained from reference TRBV7-8 and TRBJ2-3, is as follows: GAGVSQSPRYKVAKRGQDVALRCDPISGHVSLFWYQQALGQGPEFLTYFQNEAQLDKSGLPSDRFFAERPEGSVSTLKIQRTQQEDSAVYLCASSPSLAESTDTQYFGPGTRLTVL.